The TCR beta chain under discussion was sequenced for a study of T-cell memory formation after mild COVID-19. On the study more broadly: Each donor largely had its own TCR clusters. Study-wide findings and caveats: Still unconfirmed is whether the second-wave clones peaking on day 37 recognized SARS-CoV-2.

From 5'RACE with constant-segment primers came TCR alpha and TCR beta cDNA libraries that carried sample barcodes and UMIs. TCRdb reanalysed the 5' RACE reads using MiXCR and keeps one entry per CDR3 protein. The sample holds around 340,000 distinct CDR3 sequences, approximately 15% seen once. This clonotype has more than one count but fewer than ten. Its antigen is as yet unknown. There are 13 residues in the CDR3. Germline V lookup: CDR1 DFQATT, CDR2 SNEGSKA (reference sequence). V was clipped by 5 bases and J by 3 bases, with 11 bases between them. The specimen sequenced was PBMCs or a T cell subset sorted from them (not recorded which). The TCR sequence derives from a man aged 18 to 35 who had mild COVID-19 (a few samples of this study predate the infection). Cell type and time point are not known. The chain couples TRBV20-1 to TRBJ1-5; D is uncertain. In nucleotides, the CDR3 is TGCAGTGCTCGCACGGTATTCAATCAGCCCCAGCATTTT. Its protein product is CSARTVFNQPQHF.